This entry lists 8 T cell receptor beta chains sequenced from one sample in a study of cytomegalovirus exposure and HLA in healthy donors. The PCR made use of 60 Vbeta and 13 Jbeta primers. The table came from immunoSEQ multiplex PCR; TCRdb's copy has only in-frame clones and leaves some out. The profile covers about 100,000 clones, with around 86% appearing a single time and 4.2% taken by the ten largest. Sample: PBMCs. Every receptor here comes from a woman in her 70s in good health and CMV-seropositive.

This CDR3 reads CASSLAPGTFSNQPQHF. The CDR3 DNA follows: TGTGCCAGCAGCTTAGCGCCTGGGACTTTTAGCAATCAGCCCCAGCATTTT. The V call is TRBV7-8, the J call TRBJ1-5; D is perhaps TRBD1 (5 bases). The V gene lost 0 bases and the J gene lost 0 bases, with 12 bases spanning the gap. The germline gives CDR1 SGHVS, CDR2 FQNEAQ. This CDR3 is 17 amino acids long.

CDR3 sequence (DNA): TGCAGCGTCACGGAAGAGTGGGCCACCGACACCATATATTTT. Protein product: CSVTEEWATDTIYF. The rearrangement uses TRBV29-1 and TRBJ1-3; D is unclear. V was shortened by 6 bases and J by 8 bases, with 20 bases between the two germline ends. The CDR3 is made up of 14 amino acids. Germline CDR1 and CDR2: SQVTM and ANQGSEA.

This clone was observed once. V usage is TRBV5-6 and J usage is TRBJ2-3; TRBD2 is a possible D gene (5 bases). CDR3 size: 15 residues. Between the trimmed V and J ends, which lost 1 base and 4 bases, there was a span of 13 bases. Germline lookup yields CDR1 SGHDT and CDR2 YYEEEE. CDR3 coding DNA: TGTGCCAGCAGCTTGCGTTCCGGGAAGGCAGATACGCAGTATTTT. This codes for CASSLRSGKADTQYF.

The chain joins TRBV30 to TRBJ1-2; 8 bases map to TRBD1. J gave up 7 bases and V 3 bases, and 7 bases lay outside the gene matches. The CDR3 extends over 13 amino acids. Germline V gene data show CDR1 as GTSNPN and CDR2 as SVGIG (reference sequence). CDR3 residues: CAWSQQGGGGYTF. DNA for the CDR3: TGTGCCTGGAGCCAACAGGGGGGCGGTGGCTACACCTTC.

The chain combines TRBV18 with TRBJ1-2; D perhaps matches TRBD1 (5 bases). V lost 2 bases and J 1 base, leaving 8 bases between the germline ends. Germline V CDR1 and CDR2: KGHSH, LQKENI. The CDR3 has 14 amino acids. The CDR3 here is CASSPGQGNYGYTF. The DNA for the CDR3 is TGTGCCAGCTCACCAGGGCAGGGTAACTATGGCTACACCTTC. Filled out from reference TRBV18 and TRBJ1-2, the complete variable domain reads NAGVMQNPRHLVRRRGQEARLRCSPMKGHSHVYWYRQLPEEGLKFMVYLQKENIIDESGMPKERFSAEFPKEGPSILRIQQVVRGDSAAYFCASSPGQGNYGYTFGSGTRLTVV.

This chain joins TRBV6-6 and TRBJ2-5; D gene ambiguous. The V end lost 4 bases, the J end lost 5 bases, and 8 bases lay between the germline ends. CDR1 is MNHNY and CDR2 is SVGAGI in the germline V gene (reference sequence). The CDR3 totals 12 residues. Here the CDR3 reads CASSSPVETQYF. In DNA form, the CDR3 reads TGTGCCAGCAGTTCCCCGGTGGAGACCCAGTACTTC.

The rearrangement uses TRBV27 and TRBJ1-2, with D possibly TRBD1 on 5 matching bases. V gave up 8 bases and J gave up 7 bases, with 17 bases separating them. From germline, CDR1 is MNHEY and CDR2 SMNVEV (reference sequence). CDR3 size: 13 residues. CDR3 bases: TGTGCCAGCGGCCCGGGGGGGAGTCGTGGCTACACCTTC. Encoded protein: CASGPGGSRGYTF.

The chain links TRBV28 to TRBJ2-7; D ambiguous. The CDR3 has 12 residues. Trimming removed 7 bases at V and 1 base at J, with 8 bases between. Germline CDR1 reads MDHEN; CDR2 reads SYDVKM. The CDR3 protein is CASTLSSYEQYF. Written as DNA, the CDR3 is TGTGCCAGCACCTTATCTTCCTACGAGCAGTACTTC.